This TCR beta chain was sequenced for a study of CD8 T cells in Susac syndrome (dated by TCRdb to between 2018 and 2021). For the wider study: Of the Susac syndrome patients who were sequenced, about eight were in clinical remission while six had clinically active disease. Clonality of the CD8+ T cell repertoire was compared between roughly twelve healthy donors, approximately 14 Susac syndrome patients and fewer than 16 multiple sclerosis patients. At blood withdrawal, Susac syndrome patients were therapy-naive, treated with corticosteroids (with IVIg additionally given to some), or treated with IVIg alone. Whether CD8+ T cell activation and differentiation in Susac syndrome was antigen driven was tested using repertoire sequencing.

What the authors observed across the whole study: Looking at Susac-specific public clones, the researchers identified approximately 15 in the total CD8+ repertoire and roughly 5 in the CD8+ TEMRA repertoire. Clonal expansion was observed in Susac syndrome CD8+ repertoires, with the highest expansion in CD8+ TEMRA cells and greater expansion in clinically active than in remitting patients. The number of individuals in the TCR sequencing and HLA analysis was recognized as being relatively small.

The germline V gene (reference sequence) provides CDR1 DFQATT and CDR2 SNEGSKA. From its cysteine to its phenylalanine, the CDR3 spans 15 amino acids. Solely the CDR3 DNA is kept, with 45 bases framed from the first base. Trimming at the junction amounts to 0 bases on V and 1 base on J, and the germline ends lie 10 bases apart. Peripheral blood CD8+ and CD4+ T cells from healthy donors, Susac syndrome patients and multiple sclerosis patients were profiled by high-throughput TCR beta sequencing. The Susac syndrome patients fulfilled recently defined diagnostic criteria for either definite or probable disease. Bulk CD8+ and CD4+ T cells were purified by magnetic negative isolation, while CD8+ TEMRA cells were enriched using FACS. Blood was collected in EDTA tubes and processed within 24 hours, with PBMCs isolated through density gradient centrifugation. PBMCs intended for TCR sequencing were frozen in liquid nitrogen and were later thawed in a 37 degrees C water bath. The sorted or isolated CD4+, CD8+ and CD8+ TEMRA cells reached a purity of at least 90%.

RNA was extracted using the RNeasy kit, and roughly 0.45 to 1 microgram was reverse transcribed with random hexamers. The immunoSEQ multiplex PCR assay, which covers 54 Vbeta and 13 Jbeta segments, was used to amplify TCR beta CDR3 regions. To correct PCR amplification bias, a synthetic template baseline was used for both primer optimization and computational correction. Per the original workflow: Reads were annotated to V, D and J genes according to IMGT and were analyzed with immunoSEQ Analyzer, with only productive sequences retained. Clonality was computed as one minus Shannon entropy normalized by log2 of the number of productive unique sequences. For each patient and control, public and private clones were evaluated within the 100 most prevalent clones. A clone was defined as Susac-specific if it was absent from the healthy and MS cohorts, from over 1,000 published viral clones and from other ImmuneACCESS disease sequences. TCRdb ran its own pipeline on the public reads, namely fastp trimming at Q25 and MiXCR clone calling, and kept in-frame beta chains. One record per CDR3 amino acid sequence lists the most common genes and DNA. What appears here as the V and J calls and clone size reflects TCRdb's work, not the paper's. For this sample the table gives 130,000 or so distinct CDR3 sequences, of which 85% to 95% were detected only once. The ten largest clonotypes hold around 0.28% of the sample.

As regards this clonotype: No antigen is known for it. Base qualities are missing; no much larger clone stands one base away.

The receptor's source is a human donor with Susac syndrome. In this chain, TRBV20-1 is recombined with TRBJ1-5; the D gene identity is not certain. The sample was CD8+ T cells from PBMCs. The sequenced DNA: TGCAGTGCTAGAGAGCGGGGATCAAGCAATCAGCCCCAGCATTTT. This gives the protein CSARERGSSNQPQHF.